The clone carrying this TCR beta chain came up a few times. This record comes from a study of T cell changes during pregnancy in multiple sclerosis. This table comes from immunoSEQ multiplex PCR, and its TCRdb copy is limited to in-frame clones, with some not included. This repertoire shows about 75,000 clones, around 92% found once; its top ten account for over 0.7%. This CDR3 comprises 12 residues. Germline CDR1 SNHLY, CDR2 FYNNEI. Unmatched junction bases numbered 0, after V lost 6 bases and J lost 5 bases. The chain couples TRBV2 to TRBJ2-5; 10 positions match TRBD1. This clonotype was obtained from a female donor in good health, enrolled as a control in a pregnancy study. This specimen was peripheral blood, taken in the first trimester of pregnancy. CDR3 sequence reads: CASRGQGETQYF. The CDR3 region has the DNA TGTGCCAGCAGGGGACAGGGGGAGACCCAGTACTTC.